This T cell receptor beta chain was captured by sequencing in a study of shared clonotypes between healthy human individuals (dated by TCRdb to the early 2020s). Turning to the overall study: A few men and two women, aged 18 to 49 years, made up the cohort. To increase sequencing depth and limit assay-specific biases, different laboratories used diverse techniques to prepare libraries and sequence TCR repertoires. Per donor, leukapheresis produced somewhere between about 0.94 and 9 billion PBMCs. Blood TCR repertoires of four to six healthy adults were deeply sequenced to estimate repertoire size and the extent of clonotype sharing between individuals.

The cysteine opens and the phenylalanine closes a CDR3 of 13 amino acids. Only the CDR3 part of the read is kept: 39 bases, read in frame from the first base. Trimming takes 4 bases from V and 4 bases from J, and the germline ends sit 10 bases apart. According to the germline V gene, CDR1 reads MGHRA and CDR2 reads YSYEKL. A note on this clone: The specificity of this receptor is unknown. Per-nucleotide qualities are absent, and no much larger clonotype sits a single base away.

Using the deep immunoSEQ assay, multiplex PCR amplified TCR CDR3 regions from genomic DNA. Genomic DNA extracted from each cell subset was distributed evenly over all wells of several immunoSEQ 96-well plates, and each plate served as one replicate. For unsorted PBMC, approximately 310 ng genomic DNA, equal to around 30,000 T cell genomes, was loaded into each replicate PCR. Unsorted PBMC genomic DNA was sequenced across ten immunoSEQ deep assay plates. Purified libraries were quantified with a Qubit 3.0 fluorometer, sized on a Bioanalyzer 2100, and re-quantified with the KAPA Library Quantification kit. A separate single-read 150-cycle Illumina NextSeq 550 flow cell was used to sequence each immunoSEQ 96-well plate. Turning to the authors' computational methods: The immunoSEQ output contained only junctional sequences without quality scores, so filtering could not match that applied to full-length reads. To assign V/J genes and CDR3, sequences were annotated using PyIR, a Python wrapper for IgBLAST v1.9, with IMGT germline references. Reads were removed for weak V/J assignments (E-value above 1e-6), missing CDR3, stop codons, out-of-frame junctions, or ambiguous translated residues. V3J clonotypes were defined by identical inferred V gene, J gene, and CDR3 amino acid sequence. The percentage overlap between two repertoires was calculated by dividing the number of shared unique clonotypes by the size of the smaller repertoire. RTK rarefaction, the Chao1 estimator, and Recon v2.1 estimates of unobserved clonotypes were used to assess repertoire richness. TCRdb provides this immuneACCESS table in a form limited to in-frame rearrangements. Some clones are lacking; in checked studies, under half of them reflect an unresolved V gene, and why the rest are absent is not known. V, J and clone size are taken as reported in that table, and D and trimming were inferred from the DNA itself. A total of 400,000 to 600,000 clones appear in this sample, 60% to 80% of them only once. The ten largest account for approximately 12% of the sample.

The donors were healthy, HIV-negative adults with no recently reported acute infections or vaccinations. Every donor was a Caucasian adult living in Nashville, Tennessee, USA. For unsorted samples, about 90 million PBMCs were counted and genomic DNA was extracted with the QIAamp DNA Blood Mini kit. Blood was collected by leukapheresis, and PBMCs were isolated by Ficoll-Histopaque density gradient centrifugation and then cryopreserved in liquid nitrogen vapor phase. Overall study outcomes, separate from this receptor: Pairwise subsampling indicated that sequencing depth was expected to affect the degree of clonotype sharing among donors. Sampling was restricted to blood, and TCR repertoires in tissues likely differ from the TCR repertoires found in blood. Because the study included a small number of donors, the genetic and exposure-history diversity represented was limited.

The clonotype comes from a woman aged 40 to 55 in good health. Some clones in this sample may be carry-over from other donors' samples. The sequence joins TRBV4-1 to TRBJ2-5; a tentative D call is TRBD2 (6 bases match). Sequences were obtained from PBMCs. The CDR3 region has the sequence CASSLRGVETQYF. The nucleotides are TGCGCCAGCAGCCTCCGCGGGGTAGAGACCCAGTACTTC.